The clone carrying this TCR beta chain came up a few times. Other DNA variants within this sample encode the same CDR3. V dropped 0 bases and J dropped 7; count of bases not matched to a gene: 5. This CDR3 contains 14 residues. Germline V gene lookup returns CDR1 SGHNT and CDR2 YYREEE (reference sequence). In the original workflow: Estimation of nucleated cell counts was performed using reference gene primer amplification. TCRdb's copy holds only in-frame clones and misses some; the assay was immunoSEQ multiplex PCR. The DNA was the basis for D and trimming; V, J and clone size are from that table. This table holds hundreds of thousands of clones, roughly 88% found once. This record comes from a study of blood T cell repertoires in COVID-19. Overall study: Samples of COVID-19 (acute and convalescent) were obtained from the United States, Italy and Spain. Nucleic acid was either cDNA or gDNA, and it came from T cells, B-cell-depleted T cells, or PBMCs.

The V call is TRBV5-4, the J call TRBJ2-7; TRBD1 matches at 9 bases. Sequenced: peripheral blood. The sequence was collected from a man older than 75 with acute or convalescent COVID-19. In DNA form, the CDR3 reads TGTGCCAGCAGCTTGGAACAGGGGGCAGGAGAGCAGTACTTC. Translated: CASSLEQGAGEQYF.